This T cell receptor (beta chain) was retrieved from a study of early T cells in non-severe SARS-CoV-2 infection. TCRdb redid the calling of the 5' RACE reads with MiXCR, one entry per CDR3 protein. In the table there are around 55,000 distinct CDR3 sequences, roughly 12% of which are singletons. This clonotype was recorded many times. This clonotype was obtained from an adult who was a healthcare worker with PCR-confirmed SARS-CoV-2 infection or an uninfected control (not recorded which). The specimen was whole blood.

The CDR3 region is CASSSGTQGKETQYF. Written as DNA, the CDR3 is TGTGCCAGCAGCTCTGGGACTCAAGGGAAAGAGACCCAGTACTTC. This chain uses TRBV5-4 with TRBJ2-5, with D possibly TRBD2 on 6 matching bases. CDR3 length equals 15 residues. Germline V CDR1 and CDR2: SGHNT, YYREEE (reference sequence). Deletions cut 3 bases from V and 3 bases from J, with 15 bases between.